These T cell receptor beta chains were read from a single sample in a study of CD8+ T cells in alopecia areata. Some clones are missing from TCRdb's copy, which holds only in-frame ones; the method was immunoSEQ multiplex PCR. Of approximately 180,000 clones in the sample, around three fifths were seen once. The specimen was CD4+ T cells sorted from blood, collected at week 0. These receptors all stem from a human donor with alopecia areata. CDR3s include the opening cysteine and the closing phenylalanine or tryptophan. D genes are given only for firm matches. A row's size may be missing; if present it is once, few, many or a size class.

size,J,V,D,CDR3,DNA
NA,TRBJ2-1,TRBV5-6,NA,CASSRQSGRRWQFF,TGTGCCAGCAGCAGACAGTCGGGTCGGCGTTGGCAGTTCTTC
NA,TRBJ2-1,TRBV9,NA,CASSARLQLSSYNEQFF,TGTGCCAGCAGCGCCCGACTTCAGCTCAGCTCCTACAATGAGCAGTTCTTC
NA,TRBJ2-7,TRBV27,NA,CASSLFGRSYSYEQYF,TGTGCCAGCAGTTTATTTGGCAGGAGTTACTCCTACGAGCAGTACTTC
few,TRBJ2-1,TRBV2,TRBD2,CASSEVVAGGGEQFF,TGTGCCAGCAGTGAAGTAGTAGCGGGGGGCGGTGAGCAGTTCTTC
NA,TRBJ2-5,TRBV30,NA,CAWSVPGTLKETQYF,TGTGCCTGGAGTGTCCCCGGGACACTCAAAGAGACCCAGTACTTC
few,TRBJ2-3,TRBV7-9,NA,CASSLGSYSTDTQYF,TGTGCCAGCAGCTTGGGTTCATACAGCACAGATACGCAGTATTTT
few,TRBJ2-7,TRBV7-9,NA,CASTLTGGGGEQYF,TGTGCCAGCACTCTTACTGGAGGGGGCGGCGAGCAGTACTTC
NA,TRBJ2-7,TRBV5-6,NA,CASSSEGEPYEQYF,TGTGCCAGCAGCTCCGAGGGGGAGCCTTACGAGCAGTACTTC
NA,TRBJ1-6,TRBV15,NA,CATSRDLQGNSPLHF,TGTGCCACCAGCAGAGATTTGCAGGGCAATTCACCCCTCCACTTT
NA,TRBJ2-7,TRBV9,TRBD1,CASSGDRGEGEQYF,TGTGCCAGCAGCGGAGACAGGGGGGAGGGCGAGCAGTACTTC